The present entry profiles one TCR beta chain with its context. The data were taken from a study of technical replicates of blood from several donors. Here immunoSEQ multiplex PCR was the method, and the copy in TCRdb shows in-frame clones only, minus some. The table records 70,000 to 95,000 clones, around 92% of them present only once. V lost 5 bases, J lost 8 bases, and 4 bases stayed unmatched. There are 12 residues in the CDR3. The germline CDR1 and CDR2 sequences are LNHDA and SQIVND (reference sequence). This TCR came from a human donor in good health. Some clones in this sample may be carry-over from other donors' samples. Sequencing was performed on T cells isolated from PBMCs. The chain couples TRBV19 to TRBJ1-2; 8 positions agree with TRBD1. The CDR3 sequence: CASSGQGTGYTF. As DNA, the CDR3 is TGTGCCAGTAGTGGACAGGGTACGGGCTACACCTTC.